This TCR beta chain was sequenced in a study of blood T cell repertoires in COVID-19. About the study: From the United States, Italy and Spain came samples of acute and convalescent COVID-19.

This clone appeared a few times. The CDR3 loop spans 16 amino acids. The V segment lost 4 bases and the J segment 4 bases; nucleotides outside the gene matches: 8. Per the germline V gene, CDR1 is LGHNA and CDR2 is YNFKEQ. Original data processing: Estimation of nucleated cell counts relied on the amplification of reference gene primers. The table came from immunoSEQ multiplex PCR; TCRdb's copy has only in-frame clones and leaves some out. Clone size and V and J calls were adopted from that table, with D and trimming inferred from the DNA. The data show 90,000 to 110,000 clones, around 84% seen once. The sample comprised peripheral blood. The TCR comes from a woman of 80 years or more with active or convalescent COVID-19. The chain uses TRBV4-2 and TRBJ2-7; 12 bases agree with TRBD2. DNA for the CDR3: TGTGCCAGCAGCCCATTTGGACTAGCGGGATCTTACGAGCAGTACTTC. It yields the protein CASSPFGLAGSYEQYF.